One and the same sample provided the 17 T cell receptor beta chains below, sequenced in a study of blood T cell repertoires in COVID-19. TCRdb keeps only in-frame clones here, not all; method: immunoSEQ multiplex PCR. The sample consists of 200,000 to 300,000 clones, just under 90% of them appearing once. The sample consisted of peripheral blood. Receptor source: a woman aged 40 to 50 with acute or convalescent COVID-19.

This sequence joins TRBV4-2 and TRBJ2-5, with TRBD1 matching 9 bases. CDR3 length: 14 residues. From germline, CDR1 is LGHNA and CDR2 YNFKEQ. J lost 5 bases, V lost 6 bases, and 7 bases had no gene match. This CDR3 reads CASSFTGGRETQYF. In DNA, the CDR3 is TGTGCCAGCAGTTTTACAGGGGGCCGGGAGACCCAGTACTTC.

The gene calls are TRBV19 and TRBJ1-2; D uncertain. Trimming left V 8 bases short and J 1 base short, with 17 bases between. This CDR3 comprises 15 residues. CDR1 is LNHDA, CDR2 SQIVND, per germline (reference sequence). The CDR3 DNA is TGTGCCAGTTTGGACCGAGTCGGGGTTAACTATGGCTACACCTTC. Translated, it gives CASLDRVGVNYGYTF.

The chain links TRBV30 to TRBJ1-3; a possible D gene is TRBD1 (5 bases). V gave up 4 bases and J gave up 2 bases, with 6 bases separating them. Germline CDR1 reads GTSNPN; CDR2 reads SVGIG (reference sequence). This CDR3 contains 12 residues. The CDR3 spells CAWTRAGNTIYF. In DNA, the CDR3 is TGTGCCTGGACCAGGGCTGGAAACACCATATATTTT.

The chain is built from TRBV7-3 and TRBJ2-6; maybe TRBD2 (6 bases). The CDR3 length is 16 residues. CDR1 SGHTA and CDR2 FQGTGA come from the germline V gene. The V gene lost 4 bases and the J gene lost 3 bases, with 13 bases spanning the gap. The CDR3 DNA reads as TGTGCCAGCAGCTCCTACGAGGGAGGTGGGGCCAACGTCCTGACTTTC. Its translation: CASSSYEGGGANVLTF.

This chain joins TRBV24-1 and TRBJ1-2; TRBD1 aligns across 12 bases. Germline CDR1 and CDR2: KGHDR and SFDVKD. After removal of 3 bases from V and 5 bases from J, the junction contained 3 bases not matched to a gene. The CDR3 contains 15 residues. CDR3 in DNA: TGTGCCACCAGTGATGGGACAGGGGGCTGGTATGGCTACACCTTC. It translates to CATSDGTGGWYGYTF.

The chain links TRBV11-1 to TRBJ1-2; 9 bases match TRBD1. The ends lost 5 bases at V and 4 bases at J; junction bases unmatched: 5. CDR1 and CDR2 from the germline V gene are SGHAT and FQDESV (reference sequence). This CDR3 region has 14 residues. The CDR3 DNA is TGTGCCAGCAGCCCCCCGGGACAGGGCTATGGCTACACCTTC. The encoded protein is CASSPPGQGYGYTF.

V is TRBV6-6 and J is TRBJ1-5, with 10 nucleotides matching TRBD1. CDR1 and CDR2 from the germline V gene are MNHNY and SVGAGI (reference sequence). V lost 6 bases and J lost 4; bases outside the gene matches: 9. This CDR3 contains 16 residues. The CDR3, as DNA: TGTGCCAGCAGAAACCCGGGACAGGGGACAAATCAGCCCCAGCATTTT. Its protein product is CASRNPGQGTNQPQHF.

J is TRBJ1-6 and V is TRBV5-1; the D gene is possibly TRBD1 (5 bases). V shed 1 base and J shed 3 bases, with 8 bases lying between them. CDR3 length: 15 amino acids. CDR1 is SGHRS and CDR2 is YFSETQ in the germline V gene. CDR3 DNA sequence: TGCGCCAGCAGCTTGCAGGGCAACTATAATTCACCCCTCCACTTT. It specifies CASSLQGNYNSPLHF.

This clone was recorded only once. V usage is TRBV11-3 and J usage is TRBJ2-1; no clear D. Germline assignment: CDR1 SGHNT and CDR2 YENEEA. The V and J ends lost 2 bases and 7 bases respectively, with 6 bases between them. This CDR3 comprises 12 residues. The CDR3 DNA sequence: TGTGCCAGCAGCTTAAGAGTAAATGAGCAGTTCTTC. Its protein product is CASSLRVNEQFF.

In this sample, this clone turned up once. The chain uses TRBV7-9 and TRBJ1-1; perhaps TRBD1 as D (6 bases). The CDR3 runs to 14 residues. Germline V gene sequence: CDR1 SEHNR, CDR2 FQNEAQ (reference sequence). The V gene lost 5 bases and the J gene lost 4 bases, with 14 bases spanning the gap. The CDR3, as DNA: TGTGCCAGCAGCAAAGGGGGAGGGATCACTGAAGCTTTCTTT. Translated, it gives CASSKGGGITEAFF.

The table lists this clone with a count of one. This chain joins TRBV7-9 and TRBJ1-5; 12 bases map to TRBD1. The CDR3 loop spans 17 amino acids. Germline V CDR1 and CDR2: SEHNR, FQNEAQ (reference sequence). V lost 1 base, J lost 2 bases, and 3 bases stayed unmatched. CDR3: CASSLEGQGAGNQPQHF. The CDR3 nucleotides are TGTGCCAGCAGCTTAGAGGGACAGGGGGCTGGCAATCAGCCCCAGCATTTT.

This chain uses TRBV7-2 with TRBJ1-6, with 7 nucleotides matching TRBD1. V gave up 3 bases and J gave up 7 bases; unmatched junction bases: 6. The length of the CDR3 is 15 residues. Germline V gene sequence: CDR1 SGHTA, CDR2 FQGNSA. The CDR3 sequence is CASSLEQGRNSPLHF. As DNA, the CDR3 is TGTGCCAGCAGCTTGGAACAGGGGCGGAATTCACCCCTCCACTTT. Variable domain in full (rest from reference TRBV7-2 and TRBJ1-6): GAGVSQSPSNKVTEKGKDVELRCDPISGHTALYWYRQSLGQGLEFLIYFQGNSAPDKSGLPSDRFSAERTGGSVSTLTIQRTQQEDSAVYLCASSLEQGRNSPLHFGNGTRLTVT.

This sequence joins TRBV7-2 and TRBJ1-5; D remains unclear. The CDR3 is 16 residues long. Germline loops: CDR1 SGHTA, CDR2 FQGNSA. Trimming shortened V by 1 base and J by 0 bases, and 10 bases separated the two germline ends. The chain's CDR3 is CASSLEMHSSNQPQHF. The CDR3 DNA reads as TGTGCCAGCAGCTTAGAGATGCACAGTAGCAATCAGCCCCAGCATTTT.

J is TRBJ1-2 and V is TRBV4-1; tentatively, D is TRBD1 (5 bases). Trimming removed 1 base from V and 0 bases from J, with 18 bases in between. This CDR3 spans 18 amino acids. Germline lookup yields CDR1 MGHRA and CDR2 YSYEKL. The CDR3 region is CASSQGRLWTPTNYGYTF. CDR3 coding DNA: TGCGCCAGCAGCCAAGGTCGCCTTTGGACACCAACTAACTATGGCTACACCTTC.

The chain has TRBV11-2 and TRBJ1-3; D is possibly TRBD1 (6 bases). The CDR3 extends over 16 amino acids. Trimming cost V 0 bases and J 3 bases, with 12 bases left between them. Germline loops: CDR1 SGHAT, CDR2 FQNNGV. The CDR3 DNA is TGTGCCAGCAGCTTAGATTTGGGGGCCGGTGGAAACACCATATATTTT. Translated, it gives CASSLDLGAGGNTIYF.

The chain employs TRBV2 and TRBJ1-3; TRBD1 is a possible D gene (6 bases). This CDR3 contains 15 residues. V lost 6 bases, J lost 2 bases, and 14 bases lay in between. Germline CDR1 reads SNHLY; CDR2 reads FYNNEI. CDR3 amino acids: CASRSQGSAGNTIYF. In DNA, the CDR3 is TGTGCCAGCAGGTCCCAGGGGTCGGCTGGAAACACCATATATTTT.

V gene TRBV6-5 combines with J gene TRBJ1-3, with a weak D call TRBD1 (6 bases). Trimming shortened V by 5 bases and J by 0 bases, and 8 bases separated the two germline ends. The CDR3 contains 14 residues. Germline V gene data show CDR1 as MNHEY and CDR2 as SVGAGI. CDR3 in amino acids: CASSRQASGNTIYF. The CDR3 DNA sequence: TGTGCCAGCAGTCGACAGGCCTCTGGAAACACCATATATTTT.